This T cell receptor (beta chain) is drawn from a study of T-cell reconstitution after alpha-beta-depleted transplantation in children. Germline lookup yields CDR1 SGDLS and CDR2 YYNGEE. V gave up 6 bases and J gave up 2 bases; unmatched junction bases: 9. The CDR3 loop spans 15 amino acids. Preparation of the TCRbeta library was carried out with unique molecular identifiers. TCRdb reanalysed the PCR reads using MiXCR and keeps one entry per CDR3 protein. The repertoire holds nearly 550,000 distinct CDR3 sequences, with about 18% as singletons. This rearrangement joins TRBV9 to TRBJ2-3; the match to TRBD1 covers 7 bases. The material was PBMCs from the stem cell graft donor, obtained from the stem cell graft. The TCR was taken from a human donor who donated a stem cell graft to a child with acute lymphoblastic leukemia. The CDR3 loop is CASNLKGAPTDTQYF. CDR3 DNA sequence: TGTGCCAGCAACTTAAAGGGGGCACCCACAGATACGCAGTATTTT.